Included here is one T cell receptor beta chain sequence, with context. At least ten counts were recorded for this clonotype. What this receptor recognizes is not known. Per-nucleotide qualities are absent, and no much larger clonotype sits a single base away. The method behind the library was PCR. Instrument on record: Illumina HiSeq 2500. To normalize quantification of the TCRbeta repertoire, the TCR libraries were built with molecular barcoding that relied on unique molecular identifiers. Through fastp at Q25 and MiXCR, TCRdb rebuilt clones from the public reads, retaining in-frame beta chains. Each record represents a unique CDR3 protein, reported with the most common genes and DNA among its rows. The sample data list around 440,000 distinct CDR3 sequences, and roughly a tenth of these were observed just once. 2% to 2.5% of the sample comes from the top ten. The sample is drawn from a study of T-cell reconstitution after alpha-beta-depleted transplantation in children (dated by TCRdb to between 2015 and 2016). Background on the whole study: Using TCR repertoire profiling, the study quantitatively followed how T-cell immune reconstitution unfolded in children after TCRalphabeta/CD19-depleted allogeneic hematopoietic cell transplantation.

The germline V gene yields MDHEN for CDR1 and SYDVKM for CDR2. V is reduced by 2 bases and J by 4 bases, leaving a spacing of 8 bases between them. From cysteine to phenylalanine, the CDR3 is 13 amino acids long. The DNA shown is the 39-base CDR3, in frame from base 1. Overall study outcomes, separate from this receptor: About two months after transplant, the apparently early recovery of alphabetaT-cell counts reportedly depended on just several hundred clones that had expanded rapidly and came from non-depleted graft cells. In some patients, the high TCRbeta diversity seen at day 60 was put down to recipient T cells and intrathymic progenitors that had survived conditioning. Hyperexpanded clone frequencies declined over subsequent months; after one year, T-cell counts and TCRbeta diversity were mostly attributed to newly produced T cells.

Taken with the paper, the label for treatment or condition translates to: allogeneic hematopoietic cell transplantation with graft depleted of TCRalphabeta T cells and CD19 B cells. The transplant recipients were children given TCRalphabeta/CD19-depleted allogeneic hematopoietic cell grafts. The sequence was obtained from a child under 10 years old with inherited bone marrow failure, due to receive a stem cell transplant. The chain is encoded by TRBV28 joined to TRBJ1-2; a tentative D call is TRBD1 (5 bases match). The sample consisted of PBMCs, taken before TCRalphabeta/CD19-depleted stem cell transplant. The CDR3 here reads CASSLKQGYGYTF. The DNA sequence is as follows: TGTGCCAGCAGTTTAAAGCAGGGCTATGGCTACACCTTC.